This T cell receptor (beta chain) originates from a study of vaccination effects on CD4 cells after COVID-19. Study-wide background: Pools of viral peptides were used by the ViraFEST assay to expand antigen-specific CD4+ T cells ahead of sequencing. Wells of more than 1.5 million PBMC each were grown with 10 IU/ml IL-2 and 8.5 to 10 ug/ml peptides.

There are 15 residues in the CDR3. Germline loops: CDR1 SGHDN, CDR2 FVKESK. Trimming removed 4 bases from V and 0 bases from J, with 9 bases in between. Details on this clone: The target antigen is unknown.

Clones were sequenced by immunoSEQ multiplex PCR, and TCRdb holds only the in-frame ones, with some missing. The sample contains tens of thousands of clones, around 67% of which appear only once. Culture proceeded for approximately 10 days, and CD4+ T cells were then isolated. The participants, recipients of two vaccine doses, got either BNT162b2 or mRNA-1273. Days 3 and 7 were when half the medium was replaced with IL-2 medium. This chain uses TRBV14 with TRBJ1-4; D gene unclear. Sequenced material: CD4+ T cells from PBMCs cultured without peptide, taken after COVID-19 vaccination. This TCR derives from a human donor who received a COVID-19 vaccine. CDR3 loop: CASSRQFATNEKLFF. CDR3 nucleotides: TGTGCCAGCAGCCGTCAGTTTGCAACTAATGAAAAACTGTTTTTT.